This TCR beta chain was recorded in a study of blood T cell repertoires in COVID-19 (dated by TCRdb to 2018 to 2020). For context, the study as a whole: The collaborator samples originated in the United States, Italy and Spain and spanned the acute and convalescent phases of COVID-19. The prospective study material was composed of cDNA or gDNA derived from T cells, B-cell-depleted T cells, or PBMCs. Deeply sampled blood TCRbeta repertoires from subjects exposed to, actively infected with, or recovered from COVID-19 were included in the dataset. The repertoires were made available in a free public database intended to serve as a resource for research on the immune response to SARS-CoV-2. Samples came from the ongoing ImmuneRACE study (first 160 participants) plus 1,254 subjects from 6 global collaborators. A de-identified subject ID, COVID-19 status, age in years and sex were almost always included in the sample metadata. HLA class I and class II types, where available, came from metadata supplied by the sample provider rather than from assay-based typing.

Each collaborating institution followed its own protocols to collect whole blood in K2EDTA tubes. Collaborator samples were shipped for TCRbeta analysis as frozen whole blood, isolated PBMCs, or DNA extracted from either sample type. As concerns this clone: This clone's antigen is unknown. No much larger clone exists at a distance of one base, and base qualities are not known.

TCRbeta CDR3 regions were amplified from genomic DNA by means of the immunoSEQ Assay, a bias-controlled multiplex PCR. The published analysis was carried out like this. Within the assay, amplification of reference gene primers was used to estimate how many nucleated cells each sample contained. To quantify the absolute abundance of each unique TCRbeta CDR3 rearrangement, sequence reads were collapsed and filtered. Productive Simpson clonality was computed per sample as the square root of Simpson's diversity index over productive rearrangements. TCRdb provides this immuneACCESS table in a form limited to in-frame rearrangements. Some clones are lacking; in checked studies, under half of them reflect an unresolved V gene, and why the rest are absent is not known. D and trimming come from the DNA, and the V and J calls and clone size come from that table. The sample includes under 300,000 clones, with about 80% observed a single time. The ten largest make up 4.9% of the sample.

Beyond this particular receptor, the publication reports: How much clinical and demographic metadata was included differed by source and by participant, and the metadata was provided uncurated.

The sequenced material came from peripheral blood. This TCR derives from a woman over 75 with active or convalescent COVID-19.

The DNA sequence is as follows: TGTGCCAGCAGTTCAGGGGTTGCGGCCACCGGGGAGCTGTTTTTT. Translated, it gives CASSSGVAATGELFF. The sequence links TRBV2 to TRBJ2-2; TRBD1 is perhaps the D gene, given 6 matching bases. Trimming takes 5 bases from V and 4 bases from J, and the germline ends sit 14 bases apart. The germline V gene supplies CDR1 SNHLY and CDR2 FYNNEI. From the cysteine through the phenylalanine, the CDR3 covers 15 amino acids. CDR3 DNA is the only sequence kept; it has 45 bases, read in frame from the first base. With the rest looked up from the reference TRBV2 and TRBJ2-2 genes rather than sequenced, the full variable domain is EPEVTQTPSHQVTQMGQEVILRCVPISNHLYFYWYRQILGQKVEFLVSFYNNEISEKSEIFDDQFSVERPDGSNFTLKIRSTKLEDSAMYFCASSSGVAATGELFFGEGSRLTVL.